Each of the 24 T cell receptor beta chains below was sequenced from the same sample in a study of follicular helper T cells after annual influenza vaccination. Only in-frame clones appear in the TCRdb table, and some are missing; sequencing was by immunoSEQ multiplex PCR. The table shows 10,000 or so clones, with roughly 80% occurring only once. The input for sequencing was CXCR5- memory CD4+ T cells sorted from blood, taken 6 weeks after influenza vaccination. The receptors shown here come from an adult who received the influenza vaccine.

The CDR3 nucleotides read TGTGCCAGCAGCTTAGGACAGGGACGCGAGCAGTACTTC. It encodes CASSLGQGREQYF. The V gene is TRBV7-2, the J gene TRBJ2-5; 7 positions match TRBD1. The assigned J gene may be wrong: the sequence end matches TRBJ2-7 better. The CDR3 is 13 residues long. Germline V gene sequence: CDR1 SGHTA, CDR2 FQGNSA.

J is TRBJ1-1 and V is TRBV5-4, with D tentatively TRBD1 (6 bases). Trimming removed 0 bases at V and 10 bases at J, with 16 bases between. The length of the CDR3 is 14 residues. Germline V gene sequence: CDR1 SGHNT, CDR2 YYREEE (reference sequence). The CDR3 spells CASSLGVRGSSAFF. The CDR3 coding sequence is TGTGCCAGCAGCTTGGGTGTCAGGGGCTCTTCAGCTTTCTTT. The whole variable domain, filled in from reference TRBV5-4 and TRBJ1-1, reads ETGVTQSPTHLIKTRGQQVTLRCSSQSGHNTVSWYQQALGQGPQFIFQYYREEENGRGNFPPRFSGLQFPNYSSELNVNALELDDSALYLCASSLGVRGSSAFFGQGTRLTVV.

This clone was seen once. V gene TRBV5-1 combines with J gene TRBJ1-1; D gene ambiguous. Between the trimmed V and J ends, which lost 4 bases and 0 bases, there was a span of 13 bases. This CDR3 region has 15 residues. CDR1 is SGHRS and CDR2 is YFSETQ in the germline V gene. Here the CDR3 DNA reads TGCGCCAGCAGCCGACCGCTCCGAATGAACACTGAAGCTTTCTTT. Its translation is CASSRPLRMNTEAFF.

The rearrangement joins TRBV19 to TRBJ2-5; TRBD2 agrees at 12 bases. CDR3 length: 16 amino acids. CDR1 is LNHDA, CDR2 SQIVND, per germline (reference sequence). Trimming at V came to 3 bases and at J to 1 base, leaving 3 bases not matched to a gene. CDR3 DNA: TGTGCCAGTAGTATCGGGACTAGCGGGCCCCAAGAGACCCAGTACTTC. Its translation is CASSIGTSGPQETQYF.

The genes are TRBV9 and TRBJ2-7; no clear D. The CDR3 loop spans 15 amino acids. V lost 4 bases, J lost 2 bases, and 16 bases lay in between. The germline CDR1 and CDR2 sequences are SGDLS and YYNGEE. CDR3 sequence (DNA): TGTGCCAGCAGCTCAACGCTACCGGAAGCCTACGAGCAGTACTTC. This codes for CASSSTLPEAYEQYF. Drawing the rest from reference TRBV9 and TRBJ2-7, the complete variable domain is DSGVTQTPKHLITATGQRVTLRCSPRSGDLSVYWYQQSLDQGLQFLIQYYNGEERAKGNILERFSAQQFPDLHSELNLSSLELGDSALYFCASSSTLPEAYEQYFGPGTRLTVT.

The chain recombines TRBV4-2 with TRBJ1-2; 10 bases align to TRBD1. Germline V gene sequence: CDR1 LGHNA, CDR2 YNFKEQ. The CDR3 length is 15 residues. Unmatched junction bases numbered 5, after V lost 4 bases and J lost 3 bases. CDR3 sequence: CASSPLGTGDYGYTF. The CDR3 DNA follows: TGTGCCAGCAGCCCCCTAGGGACAGGGGACTATGGCTACACCTTC.

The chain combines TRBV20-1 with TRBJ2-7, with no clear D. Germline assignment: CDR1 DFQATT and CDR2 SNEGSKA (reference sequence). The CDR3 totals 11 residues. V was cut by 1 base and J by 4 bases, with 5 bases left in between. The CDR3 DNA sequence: TGCAGTGCTAGAGGGGGTTACGAGCAGTACTTC. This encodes CSARGGYEQYF.

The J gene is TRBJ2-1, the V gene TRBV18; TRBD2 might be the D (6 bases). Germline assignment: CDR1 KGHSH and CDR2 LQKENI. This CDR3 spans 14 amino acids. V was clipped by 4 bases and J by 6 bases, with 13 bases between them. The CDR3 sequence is CASSQGTFGNEQFF. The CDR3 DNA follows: TGTGCCAGCTCACAGGGGACTTTTGGCAATGAGCAGTTCTTC.

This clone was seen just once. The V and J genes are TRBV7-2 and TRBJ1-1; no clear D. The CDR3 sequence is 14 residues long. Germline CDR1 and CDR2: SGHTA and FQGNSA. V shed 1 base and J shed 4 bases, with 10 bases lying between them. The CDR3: CASSLGSPGTEAFF. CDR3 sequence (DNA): TGTGCCAGCAGCTTAGGCAGTCCGGGCACTGAAGCTTTCTTT.

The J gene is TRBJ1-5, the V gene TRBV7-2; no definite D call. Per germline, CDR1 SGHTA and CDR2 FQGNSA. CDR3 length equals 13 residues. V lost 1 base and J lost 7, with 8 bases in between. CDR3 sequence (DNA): TGTGCCAGCAGCTTAGAAGTTCCGCAGCCCCAGCATTTT. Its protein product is CASSLEVPQPQHF.

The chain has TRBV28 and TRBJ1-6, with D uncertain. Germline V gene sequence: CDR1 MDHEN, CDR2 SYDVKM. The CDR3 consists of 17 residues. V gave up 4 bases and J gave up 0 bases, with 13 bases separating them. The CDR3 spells CASSSRGYNSYNSPLHF. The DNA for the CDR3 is TGTGCCAGCAGTTCTAGAGGGTACAACTCCTATAATTCACCCCTCCACTTT.

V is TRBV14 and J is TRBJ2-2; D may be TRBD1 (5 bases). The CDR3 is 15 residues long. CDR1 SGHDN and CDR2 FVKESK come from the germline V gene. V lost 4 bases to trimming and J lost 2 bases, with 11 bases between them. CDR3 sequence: CASSPQVVNTGELFF. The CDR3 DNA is TGTGCCAGCAGCCCACAGGTTGTAAACACCGGGGAGCTGTTTTTT.

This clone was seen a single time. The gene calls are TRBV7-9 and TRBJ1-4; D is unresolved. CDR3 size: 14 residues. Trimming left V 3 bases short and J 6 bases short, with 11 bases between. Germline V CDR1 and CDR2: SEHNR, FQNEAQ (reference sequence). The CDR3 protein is CASSFWDHDEKLFF. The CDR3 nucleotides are TGTGCCAGCAGCTTCTGGGATCACGATGAAAAACTGTTTTTT.

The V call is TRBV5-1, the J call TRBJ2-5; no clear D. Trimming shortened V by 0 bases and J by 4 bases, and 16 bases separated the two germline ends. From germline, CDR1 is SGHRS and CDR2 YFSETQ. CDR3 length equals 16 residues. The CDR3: CASSLDLSGAIETQYF. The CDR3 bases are TGCGCCAGCAGCTTGGATTTATCAGGAGCCATAGAGACCCAGTACTTC.

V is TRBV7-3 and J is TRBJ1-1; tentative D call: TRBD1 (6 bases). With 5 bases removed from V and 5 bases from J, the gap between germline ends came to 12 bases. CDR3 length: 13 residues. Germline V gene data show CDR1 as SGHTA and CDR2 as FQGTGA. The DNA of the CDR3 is TGTGCCAGCAGCCCAACACAGGGAACTGAAGCTTTCTTT. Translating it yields CASSPTQGTEAFF.

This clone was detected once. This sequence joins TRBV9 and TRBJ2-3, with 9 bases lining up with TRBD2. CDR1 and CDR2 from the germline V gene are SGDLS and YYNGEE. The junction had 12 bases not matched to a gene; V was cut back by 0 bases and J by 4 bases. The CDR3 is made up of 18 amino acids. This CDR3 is CASSVEGMLAGRADTQYF. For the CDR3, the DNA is TGTGCCAGCAGCGTAGAGGGTATGCTAGCGGGGAGGGCAGATACGCAGTATTTT.

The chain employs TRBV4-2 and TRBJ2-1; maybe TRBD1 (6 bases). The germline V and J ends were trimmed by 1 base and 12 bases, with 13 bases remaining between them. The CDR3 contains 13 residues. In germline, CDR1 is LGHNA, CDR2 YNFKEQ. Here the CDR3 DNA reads TGTGCCAGCAGCCAAGTTTTGGCAGGGGTGCAGTTCTTC. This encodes CASSQVLAGVQFF.

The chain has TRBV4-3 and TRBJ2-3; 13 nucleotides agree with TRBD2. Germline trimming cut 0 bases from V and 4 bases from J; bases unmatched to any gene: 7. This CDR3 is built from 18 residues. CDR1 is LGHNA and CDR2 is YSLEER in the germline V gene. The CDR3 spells CASSQEGLAGLSSDTQYF. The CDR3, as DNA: TGCGCCAGCAGCCAAGAGGGACTAGCGGGGTTATCGTCAGATACGCAGTATTTT.

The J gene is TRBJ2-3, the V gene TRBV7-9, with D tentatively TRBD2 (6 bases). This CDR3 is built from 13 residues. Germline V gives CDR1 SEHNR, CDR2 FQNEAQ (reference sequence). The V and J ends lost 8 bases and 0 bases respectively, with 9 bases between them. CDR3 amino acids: CASRRESTDTQYF. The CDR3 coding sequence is TGTGCCAGCCGCCGGGAGAGCACAGATACGCAGTATTTT.

CDR3 sequence (DNA): TGCGCCAGCAGCCAAGACTGGGCAGGGAGCTCCTACGAGCAGTACTTC. Translated, it gives CASSQDWAGSSYEQYF. The rearrangement links TRBV5-1 to TRBJ2-7; perhaps D is TRBD1 or TRBD2 (5 bases each). CDR3 length: 16 amino acids. From germline, CDR1 is SGHRS and CDR2 YFSETQ. V dropped 4 bases and J dropped 0 bases, with 17 bases sitting between them.

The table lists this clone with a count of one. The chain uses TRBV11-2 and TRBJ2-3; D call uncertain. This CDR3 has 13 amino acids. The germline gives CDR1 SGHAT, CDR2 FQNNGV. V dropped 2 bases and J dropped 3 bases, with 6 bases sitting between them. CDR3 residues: CASSLRQTDTQYF. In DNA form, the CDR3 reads TGTGCCAGCAGCTTACGGCAGACAGATACGCAGTATTTT.

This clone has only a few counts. For the CDR3, the DNA is TGTGCCAGCAGCGTAACGGGGTTCCCGAATAATTCACCCCTCCACTTT. Translation: CASSVTGFPNNSPLHF. The chain links TRBV9 to TRBJ1-6, with no clear D. Germline CDR1 is SGDLS and CDR2 is YYNGEE. V lost 1 base, J lost 5 bases, and 13 bases lay in between. The CDR3 loop spans 16 amino acids.

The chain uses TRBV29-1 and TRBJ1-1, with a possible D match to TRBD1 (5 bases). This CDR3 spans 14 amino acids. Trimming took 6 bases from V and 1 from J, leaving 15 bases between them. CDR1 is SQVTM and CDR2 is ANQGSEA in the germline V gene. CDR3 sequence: CSVNGRAANTEAFF. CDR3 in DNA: TGCAGCGTGAATGGCAGGGCCGCGAACACTGAAGCTTTCTTT.

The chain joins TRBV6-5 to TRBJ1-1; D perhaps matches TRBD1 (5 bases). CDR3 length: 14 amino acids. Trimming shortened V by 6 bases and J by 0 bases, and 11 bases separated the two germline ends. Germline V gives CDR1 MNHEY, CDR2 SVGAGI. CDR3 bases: TGTGCCAGCAGGTACGGGGGTATGAACACTGAAGCTTTCTTT. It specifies CASRYGGMNTEAFF.